These 14 T cell receptor beta chains were all obtained from the same sample, sequenced in a study of vaccination effects on CD4 cells after COVID-19. For these TCRs, the target antigens are not known. The authors isolated CD4+ T cells after around nine days of culture. Sequencing was performed with immunoSEQ multiplex PCR; in TCRdb, only in-frame clones are kept and a portion is missing. The sample holds about 30,000 clones, 65% seen once. The sample was CD4+ T cells from PBMCs cultured without peptide, taken before COVID-19 vaccination. The receptors come from a human donor who received a COVID-19 vaccine.

The chain couples TRBV11-2 to TRBJ1-1, with 7 bases lining up with TRBD1. The CDR3 is 14 amino acids. Germline V lookup: CDR1 SGHAT, CDR2 FQNNGV. Unmatched junction bases numbered 9, after V lost 5 bases and J lost 6 bases. The CDR3 sequence is CASSPRRQGAEAFF. The CDR3 DNA reads as TGTGCCAGCAGCCCAAGGCGACAGGGTGCTGAAGCTTTCTTT.

The table lists this clone with a few counts. The V call is TRBV27, the J call TRBJ2-7, with D perhaps being TRBD1 or TRBD2 (5 bases each). The germline V and J ends were trimmed by 0 bases and 1 base, with 19 bases remaining between them. Per the germline V gene, CDR1 is MNHEY and CDR2 is SMNVEV (reference sequence). The CDR3 is 18 amino acids. The CDR3 reads CASSLSELGWDGSYEQYF. The CDR3 region has the DNA TGTGCCAGCAGTTTATCGGAGTTGGGCTGGGACGGTTCCTACGAGCAGTACTTC.

The chain carries TRBV7-8 and TRBJ1-4; 9 bases align to TRBD1. The CDR3 runs 16 residues. The V and J ends lost 1 base and 6 bases, in that order; junction bases with no gene match: 6. Germline V gives CDR1 SGHVS, CDR2 FQNEAQ. The CDR3 nucleotides read TGTGCCAGCAGCTTAGAACCGGGACAGGGAGATGAAAAACTGTTTTTT. Its translation is CASSLEPGQGDEKLFF.

This clone was counted only a few times. J is TRBJ2-2 and V is TRBV18; possibly TRBD1 for D (7 bases). Germline V gene sequence: CDR1 KGHSH, CDR2 LQKENI. Trimming cost V 8 bases and J 1 base, with 11 bases left between them. The CDR3 has 14 residues. The CDR3 here is CASGGTENTGELFF. CDR3 in DNA: TGTGCCAGCGGCGGGACAGAGAACACCGGGGAGCTGTTTTTT.

The rearrangement joins TRBV6-1 to TRBJ2-7; D unclear. Trimming stripped 3 bases from V and 5 bases from J, with 5 bases between. The CDR3 extends over 11 amino acids. Germline CDR1 and CDR2: MNHNS and SASEGT. The CDR3 loop is CASSEVHEQYF. In DNA form, the CDR3 reads TGTGCCAGCAGTGAGGTACACGAGCAGTACTTC.

The gene calls are TRBV10-2 and TRBJ2-4, with D maybe TRBD1 (7 bases). CDR1 is WSHSY, CDR2 SAAADI, per germline. CDR3 length: 16 amino acids. Deletions cut 6 bases from V and 0 bases from J, with 15 bases between. CDR3 nucleotides: TGCGCCAGCAGACACAGGGGACTTATAGCCAAAAACATTCAGTACTTC. Amino acid sequence: CASRHRGLIAKNIQYF.

The chain joins TRBV5-8 to TRBJ2-2; tentatively, D is TRBD2 (7 bases). The CDR3 has 16 amino acids. Germline V gene data show CDR1 as SGHTS and CDR2 as YDEGEE. The V gene lost 5 bases and the J gene lost 0 bases, with 14 bases spanning the gap. The CDR3 protein is CASSSWGGPNTGELFF. The CDR3 DNA is TGTGCCAGCAGTTCCTGGGGGGGGCCGAACACCGGGGAGCTGTTTTTT. Variable domain in full (rest from reference TRBV5-8 and TRBJ2-2): EAGVTQSPTHLIKTRGQQATLRCSPISGHTSVYWYQQALGLGLQFLLWYDEGEERNRGNFPPRFSGRQFPNYSSELNVNALELEDSALYLCASSSWGGPNTGELFFGEGSRLTVL.

The V and J genes are TRBV9 and TRBJ2-1, with 14 bases lining up with TRBD2. This CDR3 spans 16 amino acids. V was clipped by 4 bases and J by 4 bases; unmatched bases: 4. CDR1 and CDR2 from the germline V gene are SGDLS and YYNGEE. The CDR3: CASSTGTSGSYNEQFF. The CDR3 nucleotides read TGTGCCAGCAGCACAGGGACTAGCGGGAGTTACAATGAGCAGTTCTTC.

The sample holds one count of this clone. This chain uses TRBV5-4 with TRBJ2-3; TRBD1 aligns across 7 bases. This CDR3 has 15 residues. The V gene's germline CDR1 is SGHNT and CDR2 YYREEE (reference sequence). The V and J ends lost 3 bases and 6 bases, in that order; junction bases with no gene match: 10. CDR3 amino acids: CASSWLQGPSDTQYF. The CDR3 DNA reads as TGTGCCAGCAGCTGGTTACAGGGGCCGTCTGATACGCAGTATTTT.

This clone was seen only a few times. The V gene is TRBV10-3, the J gene TRBJ1-1; unclear D gene. The CDR3 runs 15 residues. Germline assignment: CDR1 ENHRY and CDR2 SYGVKD. Trimming cost V 3 bases and J 1 base, with 12 bases left between them. CDR3 DNA: TGTGCCATCAGTGATAAGGGAGGGAGGAACACTGAAGCTTTCTTT. Its translation is CAISDKGGRNTEAFF.

The genes are TRBV28 and TRBJ1-1; 9 positions agree with TRBD1. Germline lookup yields CDR1 MDHEN and CDR2 SYDVKM. V dropped 7 bases and J dropped 5; count of bases not matched to a gene: 2. The CDR3 length is 12 residues. The CDR3 DNA reads as TGTGCCAGCACGGACAGGGGAACTGAAGCTTTCTTT. Its translation: CASTDRGTEAFF.

In its sample, this clone was seen once. The chain carries TRBV2 and TRBJ2-7, with D perhaps TRBD2 (6 bases). Germline V gene sequence: CDR1 SNHLY, CDR2 FYNNEI. The CDR3 covers 12 residues. Between the trimmed V and J ends, which lost 6 bases and 3 bases, there was a span of 9 bases. CDR3 in DNA: TGTGCCAGCAGCGAGGAGGGCTACGAGCAGTACTTC. Protein: CASSEEGYEQYF.

The chain is built from TRBV11-3 and TRBJ2-5, with no clear D. Germline V gene lookup returns CDR1 SGHNT and CDR2 YENEEA. V dropped 1 base and J dropped 3 bases, with 6 bases sitting between them. This CDR3 has 13 amino acids. CDR3 sequence (DNA): TGTGCCAGCAGCTTAGGCGAGAAAGAGACCCAGTACTTC. This translates into CASSLGEKETQYF. The entire variable domain, with the rest obtained from reference TRBV11-3 and TRBJ2-5, is as follows: EAGVVQSPRYKIIEKKQPVAFWCNPISGHNTLYWYLQNLGQGPELLIRYENEEAVDDSQLPKDRFSAERLKGVDSTLKIQPAELGDSAVYLCASSLGEKETQYFGPGTRLLVL.

V is TRBV27 and J is TRBJ2-7; 8 bases fit TRBD2. The J segment lost 2 bases and the V segment lost 5 bases, leaving 5 bases of the junction unmatched. Per germline, CDR1 MNHEY and CDR2 SMNVEV (reference sequence). The CDR3 runs 14 residues. The CDR3 nucleotides are TGTGCCAGCAGTATTAGCGGGAAGCCCTACGAGCAGTACTTC. It specifies CASSISGKPYEQYF.